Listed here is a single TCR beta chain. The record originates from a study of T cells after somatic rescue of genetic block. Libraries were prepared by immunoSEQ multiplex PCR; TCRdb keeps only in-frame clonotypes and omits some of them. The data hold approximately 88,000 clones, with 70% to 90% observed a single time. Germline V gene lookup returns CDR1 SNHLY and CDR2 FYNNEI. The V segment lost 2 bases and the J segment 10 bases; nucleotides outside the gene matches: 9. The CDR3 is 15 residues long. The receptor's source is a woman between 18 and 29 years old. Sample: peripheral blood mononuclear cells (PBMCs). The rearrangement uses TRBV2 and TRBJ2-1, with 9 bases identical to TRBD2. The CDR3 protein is CASSEWLTSGPEQFF. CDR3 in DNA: TGTGCCAGCAGTGAATGGTTAACTAGCGGGCCAGAGCAGTTCTTC. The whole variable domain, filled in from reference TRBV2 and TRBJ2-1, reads EPEVTQTPSHQVTQMGQEVILRCVPISNHLYFYWYRQILGQKVEFLVSFYNNEISEKSEIFDDQFSVERPDGSNFTLKIRSTKLEDSAMYFCASSEWLTSGPEQFFGPGTRLTVL.